The 25 T cell receptor beta chains given below trace back to one sample, sequenced in a study of blood T cell repertoires in COVID-19. The table came from immunoSEQ multiplex PCR; TCRdb's copy has only in-frame clones and leaves some out. The profile shows 250,000 to 350,000 clones, around 90% of them singletons. Sequenced input: PBMCs or T cells enriched from blood (not recorded which). The receptors come from a woman in her 30s who had recovered from COVID-19.

A single count supports this clone. This rearrangement joins TRBV6-5 to TRBJ1-3, with D possibly matching TRBD1 (6 bases). The germline V gene has CDR1 MNHEY and CDR2 SVGAGI. Trimming stripped 0 bases from V and 2 bases from J, with 11 bases between. The CDR3 length is 16 residues. In DNA form, the CDR3 reads TGTGCCAGCAGTTACTCTAGTGGGGGCACTGGAAACACCATATATTTT. This translates into CASSYSSGGTGNTIYF.

The chain is built from TRBV12-3 or TRBV12-4 and TRBJ2-5; D unresolved. The CDR3 is made up of 13 amino acids. V was pared by 5 bases and J by 0 bases, with 7 bases between. CDR3 amino acids: CASSNRDQETQYF. CDR3 in DNA: TGTGCCAGCAGTAACCGGGACCAAGAGACCCAGTACTTC.

The chain uses TRBV12-3 or TRBV12-4 and TRBJ2-1, with 10 bases aligning to TRBD2. The CDR3 length is 13 residues. Germline trimming cut 6 bases from V and 12 bases from J; bases unmatched to any gene: 8. The CDR3 reads CASRSGGAFAQFF. The CDR3 DNA is TGTGCCAGCAGGAGCGGGGGGGCCTTTGCGCAGTTCTTC.

The rearrangement joins TRBV10-3 to TRBJ2-1, with 14 bases identical to TRBD2. CDR3 length: 14 amino acids. CDR1 is ENHRY and CDR2 is SYGVKD in the germline V gene. Trimming cost V 10 bases and J 7 bases; bases outside gene matches: 6. CDR3 amino acids: CATATSGGENEQFF. The CDR3 DNA follows: TGTGCCACCGCGACTAGCGGGGGGGAAAATGAGCAGTTCTTC.

The chain joins TRBV7-9 to TRBJ1-5; TRBD1 matches 7 bases. CDR1 is SEHNR, CDR2 FQNEAQ, per germline (reference sequence). The V segment lost 5 bases and the J segment 4 bases; nucleotides outside the gene matches: 5. This CDR3 has 14 amino acids. DNA of the CDR3: TGTGCCAGCAGCCGCCCAGGGGGGAATCAGCCCCAGCATTTT. This translates into CASSRPGGNQPQHF.

V is TRBV6-2 or TRBV6-3 and J is TRBJ2-7; perhaps TRBD2 as D (5 bases). The ends were cut back, 1 base at V and 5 bases at J, with 18 bases in the middle. In germline, CDR1 is MNHEY, CDR2 SVGEGT. The CDR3 contains 16 residues. This CDR3 reads CASSYYRAFGVNEQYF. CDR3 bases: TGTGCCAGCAGTTACTATAGAGCTTTCGGGGTAAACGAGCAGTACTTC.

This rearrangement joins TRBV6-5 to TRBJ1-4; weak D call: TRBD1 (6 bases). Germline V gives CDR1 MNHEY, CDR2 SVGAGI. V dropped 5 bases and J dropped 3 bases, with 10 bases sitting between them. This CDR3 comprises 14 residues. The CDR3 sequence: CASSQGRANEKLFF. Here the CDR3 DNA reads TGTGCCAGCAGTCAGGGGAGAGCTAATGAAAAACTGTTTTTT.

This clone has only one observation. This chain joins TRBV7-2 and TRBJ2-7; 10 nucleotides line up with TRBD2. Germline loops: CDR1 SGHTA, CDR2 FQGNSA. V shed 2 bases and J 1 base; nucleotides not matched to a gene: 5. The CDR3 loop spans 16 amino acids. The DNA for the CDR3 is TGTGCCAGCAGCTTATCCGGGACTAGCGCTTCCTACGAGCAGTACTTC. Its translation is CASSLSGTSASYEQYF. The whole variable domain, remainder taken from reference TRBV7-2 and TRBJ2-7, is GAGVSQSPSNKVTEKGKDVELRCDPISGHTALYWYRQSLGQGLEFLIYFQGNSAPDKSGLPSDRFSAERTGGSVSTLTIQRTQQEDSAVYLCASSLSGTSASYEQYFGPGTRLTVT.

This clone was recorded only once. This sequence joins TRBV18 and TRBJ1-5; TRBD1 matches 9 bases. Germline V gene sequence: CDR1 KGHSH, CDR2 LQKENI. The CDR3 is 16 amino acids. V lost 3 bases to trimming and J lost 2 bases; unmatched junction nucleotides: 5. CDR3 region: CASSPPGQGGNQPQHF. CDR3 DNA sequence: TGTGCCAGCTCACCCCCGGGACAGGGCGGCAATCAGCCCCAGCATTTT.

The rearrangement joins TRBV21-1 to TRBJ1-2. TRBV21-1 is reported as a pseudogene. The CDR3 is 15 residues long. CDR3 in amino acids: CASSSSGGPDNGYTF. The DNA of the CDR3 is TGTGCCAGCAGCTCCTCGGGGGGCCCAGATAATGGCTACACCTTC.

This chain connects TRBV4-1 to TRBJ2-1; TRBD1 agrees at 9 bases. The CDR3 is 17 amino acids. Germline V gene lookup returns CDR1 MGHRA and CDR2 YSYEKL. The V and J ends lost 3 bases and 2 bases, in that order; junction bases with no gene match: 8. The CDR3 DNA reads as TGCGCCAGCAGCCACCTCCCGGGACAGGGAACCTACAATGAGCAGTTCTTC. Translated: CASSHLPGQGTYNEQFF.

The chain couples TRBV19 to TRBJ1-2, with D perhaps matching TRBD1 (6 bases). Germline CDR1 and CDR2: LNHDA and SQIVND (reference sequence). The CDR3 loop spans 14 amino acids. The germline V and J ends were trimmed by 7 bases and 5 bases, with 17 bases remaining between them. CDR3 in DNA: TGTGCCAGTATGAGGACAGATAGAACTTATGGCTACACCTTC. It codes for CASMRTDRTYGYTF. The full variable domain, with the rest looked up from reference TRBV19 and TRBJ1-2, is DGGITQSPKYLFRKEGQNVTLSCEQNLNHDAMYWYRQDPGQGLRLIYYSQIVNDFQKGDIAEGYSVSREKKESFPLTVTSAQKNPTAFYLCASMRTDRTYGYTFGSGTRLTVV.

J is TRBJ1-5 and V is TRBV24-1; D uncertain. V was pared by 1 base and J by 3 bases, with 12 bases between. CDR1 KGHDR and CDR2 SFDVKD come from the germline V gene. This CDR3 spans 16 amino acids. CDR3 in amino acids: CATSDFGVFLNQPQHF. CDR3 nucleotide sequence: TGTGCCACCAGTGATTTCGGGGTGTTTCTCAATCAGCCCCAGCATTTT.

The V call is TRBV27, the J call TRBJ2-3; TRBD2 is a possible D gene (5 bases). This CDR3 spans 21 amino acids. V was shortened by 0 bases and J by 7 bases, with 32 bases between the two germline ends. Germline V lookup: CDR1 MNHEY, CDR2 SMNVEV (reference sequence). In nucleotides, the CDR3 is TGTGCCAGCAGTTTATCCCAACCCGTGGGTTTTCGGATATTTGGCGGGTATACGCAGTATTTT. Its translation: CASSLSQPVGFRIFGGYTQYF.

V gene TRBV6-2 or TRBV6-3 combines with J gene TRBJ2-7; a weak D match, TRBD1 (6 bases). Germline CDR1 is MNHEY and CDR2 is SVGEGT. This CDR3 region has 14 residues. V dropped 6 bases and J dropped 1 base, with 13 bases sitting between them. CDR3 DNA sequence: TGTGCCAGCAGACCTCAGGGGTTGTCCTACGAGCAGTACTTC. Translated, it gives CASRPQGLSYEQYF.

The chain employs TRBV6-1 and TRBJ2-3; 8 bases line up with TRBD1. The germline V gene has CDR1 MNHNS and CDR2 SASEGT. The CDR3 sequence is 15 residues long. The ends lost 3 bases at V and 5 bases at J; junction bases unmatched: 7. The DNA of the CDR3 is TGTGCCAGCAGTGATTTCGGACAGGGAGGAGATACGCAGTATTTT. It encodes CASSDFGQGGDTQYF.

The gene calls are TRBV6-4 and TRBJ2-3; the match to TRBD2 covers 8 bases. In germline, CDR1 is MRHNA, CDR2 SNTAGT. J gave up 5 bases and V 2 bases, and 6 bases lay outside the gene matches. The CDR3 sequence is 15 residues long. The CDR3 region is CASSDIAGKGDTQYF. The CDR3 nucleotides are TGTGCCAGCAGTGACATAGCGGGAAAAGGAGATACGCAGTATTTT.

This rearrangement joins TRBV28 to TRBJ2-5, with 9 bases identical to TRBD2. Germline-derived CDR1 and CDR2 are MDHEN and SYDVKM. The CDR3 length is 13 residues. Unmatched junction bases numbered 3, after V lost 2 bases and J lost 8 bases. The CDR3 sequence is CASSLPAGGTQYF. The CDR3 nucleotides are TGTGCCAGCAGTTTACCAGCGGGAGGTACCCAGTACTTC.

The genes are TRBV11-2 and TRBJ2-3; 11 positions match TRBD2. Looked up from germline, CDR1 is SGHAT and CDR2 is FQNNGV. The CDR3 has 15 amino acids. With V trimmed by 5 bases and J by 3 bases, 4 bases remained unmatched. DNA for the CDR3: TGTGCCAGCAGCACGGGACTAGCGGCTACAGATACGCAGTATTTT. Protein product: CASSTGLAATDTQYF.

The V gene is TRBV7-3, the J gene TRBJ1-2; 7 positions agree with TRBD1. Germline values: CDR1 SGHTA, CDR2 FQGTGA. This CDR3 region has 16 residues. The V gene end was trimmed by 8 bases and the J gene end by 0 bases; junction bases not matched to a gene: 12. The CDR3 DNA reads as TGTGCCAGCCCCGAGAGGGGGCAGGGGCCTAACTATGGCTACACCTTC. It codes for CASPERGQGPNYGYTF.

The rearrangement joins TRBV3-1 (or the pseudogene TRBV3-2) to TRBJ2-7, with unresolved D. CDR3 length: 13 amino acids. V lost 0 bases to trimming and J lost 4 bases, with 7 bases between them. Germline CDR1 LGHDT, CDR2 YNNKEL (reference sequence). The CDR3 region is CASSQDFRYEQYF. The CDR3 coding sequence is TGTGCCAGCAGCCAAGATTTCCGTTACGAGCAGTACTTC.

The chain joins TRBV7-9 to TRBJ2-7; 8 bases agree with TRBD2. This CDR3 spans 17 amino acids. After removal of 1 base from V and 1 base from J, the junction contained 9 bases not matched to a gene. Germline V gives CDR1 SEHNR, CDR2 FQNEAQ (reference sequence). CDR3 sequence reads: CASSLGAGLGRSYEQYF. The CDR3 bases are TGTGCCAGCAGCTTAGGCGCGGGACTAGGGAGGTCCTACGAGCAGTACTTC.

The V and J genes are TRBV5-1 and TRBJ2-7, with 12 bases lining up with TRBD1. The germline V gene encodes CDR1 SGHRS and CDR2 YFSETQ. This CDR3 contains 15 residues. Germline trimming cut 0 bases from V and 5 bases from J; bases unmatched to any gene: 3. CDR3 amino acids: CASSLAGQGAHEQYF. The CDR3 bases are TGCGCCAGCAGCTTGGCGGGACAGGGGGCCCACGAGCAGTACTTC.

The chain carries TRBV2 and TRBJ1-2, with TRBD1 matching over 8 bases. The V gene end was trimmed by 2 bases and the J gene end by 4 bases; junction bases not matched to a gene: 3. This CDR3 spans 14 amino acids. The germline V gene encodes CDR1 SNHLY and CDR2 FYNNEI. The CDR3 DNA follows: TGTGCCAGCAGTGAACAGGGGGCTCCCTATGGCTACACCTTC. Encoded protein: CASSEQGAPYGYTF.

Here the CDR3 DNA reads TGTGCCAGCAGAGCCCTGGGCACTAGCGGGGGGGCTTCCTACAATGAGCAGTTCTTC. Protein product: CASRALGTSGGASYNEQFF. The V call is TRBV7-9, the J call TRBJ2-1, with 13 bases lining up with TRBD2. Losses at the gene ends were 6 bases for V and 1 base for J; bases not matched to a gene: 12. This CDR3 region has 19 residues. Germline assignment: CDR1 SEHNR and CDR2 FQNEAQ (reference sequence).